This T cell receptor beta chain was captured by sequencing in a study of blood T cell repertoires in COVID-19. Study information: Sites across the United States, Italy and Spain contributed samples from acute and convalescent COVID-19.

The CDR3 has 13 amino acids. CDR1 SQVTM and CDR2 ANQGSEA come from the germline V gene. Trimming cost V 3 bases and J 0 bases, with 5 bases left between them. This table comes from immunoSEQ multiplex PCR, and its TCRdb copy is limited to in-frame clones, with some not included. Here the sample spans some 100,000 clones, around 90% being singletons. The sequence was obtained from a man between 65 and 79 years old with acute or convalescent COVID-19. V is TRBV29-1 and J is TRBJ1-4; D ambiguous. Material: peripheral blood. CDR3 DNA sequence: TGCAGCGTTGAGACTGCAACTAATGAAAAACTGTTTTTT. Protein sequence: CSVETATNEKLFF.